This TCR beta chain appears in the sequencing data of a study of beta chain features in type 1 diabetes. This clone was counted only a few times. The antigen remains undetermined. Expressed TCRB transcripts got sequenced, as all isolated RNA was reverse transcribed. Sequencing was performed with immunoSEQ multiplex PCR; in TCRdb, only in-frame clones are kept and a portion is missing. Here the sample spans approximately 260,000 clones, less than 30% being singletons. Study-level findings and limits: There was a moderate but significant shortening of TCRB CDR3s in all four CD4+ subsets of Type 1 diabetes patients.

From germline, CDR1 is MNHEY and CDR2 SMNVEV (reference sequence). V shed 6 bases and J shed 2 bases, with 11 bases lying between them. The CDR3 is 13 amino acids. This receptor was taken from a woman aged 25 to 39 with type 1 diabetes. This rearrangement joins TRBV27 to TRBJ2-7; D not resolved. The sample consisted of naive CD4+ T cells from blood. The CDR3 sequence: CASRPESTYEQYF. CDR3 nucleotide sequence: TGTGCCAGCAGACCGGAGTCCACCTACGAGCAGTACTTC.